The clone carrying this T cell receptor beta chain was found many times. The TCR library was built from RNA with a 3' RACE protocol and unique molecular identifiers. MiXCR, run by TCRdb on the 3' RACE reads, gives a single entry per CDR3 protein. The profile shows some 15,000 distinct CDR3 sequences, roughly 3.4% of them singletons. The treatment is: PENTA 11 planned treatment interruption arm or continuous ART arm. This sample stems from a study of HIV-infected children after antiretroviral therapy interruption. Study as a whole: Four children interrupted treatment; four stayed on continuous treatment. Weeks 0, 48 and 150 were sampled under continuous treatment.

V shed 4 bases, J shed 0 bases, and the junction held 4 bases outside the gene matches. CDR3 length: 15 residues. The germline gives CDR1 SGHRS, CDR2 YFSETQ. Sequenced material: CD45RA+ CD4+ T cells from PBMCs, taken from a donor given antiretroviral therapy, either interrupted or continuous. The sample's subset: naive CD4+ CD45RA+ CD45RO- T cells. The sequence was obtained from a child under 18 with HIV. The chain recombines TRBV5-1 with TRBJ1-1; TRBD1 matches at 9 bases. DNA of the CDR3: TGCGCCAGCAGCCCGACAGGGGGGATGAACACTGAAGCTTTCTTT. It encodes CASSPTGGMNTEAFF. Full variable domain (outside the CDR3, taken from reference TRBV5-1 and TRBJ1-1): KAGVTQTPRYLIKTRGQQVTLSCSPISGHRSVSWYQQTPGQGLQFLFEYFSETQRNKGNFPGRFSGRQFSNSRSEMNVSTLELGDSALYLCASSPTGGMNTEAFFGQGTRLTVV.